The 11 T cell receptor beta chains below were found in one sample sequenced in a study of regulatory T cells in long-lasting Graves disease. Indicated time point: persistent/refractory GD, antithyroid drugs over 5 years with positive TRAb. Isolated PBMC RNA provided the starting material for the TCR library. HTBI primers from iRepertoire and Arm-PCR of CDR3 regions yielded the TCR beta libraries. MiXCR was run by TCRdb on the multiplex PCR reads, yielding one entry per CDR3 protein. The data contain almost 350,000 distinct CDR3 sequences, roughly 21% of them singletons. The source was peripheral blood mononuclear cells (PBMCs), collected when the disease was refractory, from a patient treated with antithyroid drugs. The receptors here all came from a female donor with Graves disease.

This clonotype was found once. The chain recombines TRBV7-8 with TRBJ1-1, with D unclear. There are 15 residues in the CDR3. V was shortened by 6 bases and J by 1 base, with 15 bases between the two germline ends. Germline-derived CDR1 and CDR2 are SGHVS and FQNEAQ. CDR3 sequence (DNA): TGTGCCAGCAGTTACCCCGCCGAGGGGAACACTGAAGCTTTCTTT. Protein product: CASSYPAEGNTEAFF.

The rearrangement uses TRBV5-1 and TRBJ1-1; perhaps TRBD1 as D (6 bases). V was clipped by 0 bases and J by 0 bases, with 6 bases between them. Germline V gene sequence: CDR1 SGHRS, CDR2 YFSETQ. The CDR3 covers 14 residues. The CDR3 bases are TGCGCCAGCAGCTTGGGGGACATGAACACTGAAGCTTTCTTT. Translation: CASSLGDMNTEAFF.

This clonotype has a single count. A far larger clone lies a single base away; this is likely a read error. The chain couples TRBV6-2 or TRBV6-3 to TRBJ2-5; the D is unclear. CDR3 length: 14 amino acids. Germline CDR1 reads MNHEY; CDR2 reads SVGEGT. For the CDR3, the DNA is TGTGTCAGCAACAAGGGTGCCTACCAAGAGACCCAGTACTTC. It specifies CVSNKGAYQETQYF.

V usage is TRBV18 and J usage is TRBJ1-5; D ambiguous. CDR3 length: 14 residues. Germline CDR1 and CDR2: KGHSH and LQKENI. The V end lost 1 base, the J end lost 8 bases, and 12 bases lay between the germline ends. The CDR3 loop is CASSPRSGGEPQHF. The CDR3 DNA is TGTGCCAGCTCACCACGGTCGGGTGGCGAGCCCCAGCATTTT.

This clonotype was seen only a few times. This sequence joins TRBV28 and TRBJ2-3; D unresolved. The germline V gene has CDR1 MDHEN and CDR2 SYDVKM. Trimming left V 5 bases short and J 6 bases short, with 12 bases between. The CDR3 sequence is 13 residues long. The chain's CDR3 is CASSLPLPDTQYF. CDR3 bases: TGTGCCAGCAGTCTCCCCCTCCCGGATACGCAGTATTTT.

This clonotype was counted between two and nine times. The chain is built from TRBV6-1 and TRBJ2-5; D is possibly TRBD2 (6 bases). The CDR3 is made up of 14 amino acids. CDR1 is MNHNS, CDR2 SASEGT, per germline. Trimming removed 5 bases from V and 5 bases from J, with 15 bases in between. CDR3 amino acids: CASSTGLKRETQYF. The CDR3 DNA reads TGTGCCAGCAGTACGGGACTGAAGAGGGAGACCCAGTACTTC.

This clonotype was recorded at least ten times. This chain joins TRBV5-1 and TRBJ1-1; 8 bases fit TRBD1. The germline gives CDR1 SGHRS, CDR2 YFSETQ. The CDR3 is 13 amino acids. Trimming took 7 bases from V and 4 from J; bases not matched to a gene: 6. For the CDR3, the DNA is TGCGCCAGCGGACAGGGCACCGGCACTGAAGCTTTCTTT. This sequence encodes CASGQGTGTEAFF.

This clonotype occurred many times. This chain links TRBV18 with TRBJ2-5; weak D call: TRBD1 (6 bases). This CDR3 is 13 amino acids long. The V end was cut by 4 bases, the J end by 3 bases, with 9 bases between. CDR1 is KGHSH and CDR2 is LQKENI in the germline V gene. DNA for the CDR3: TGTGCCAGCTCACAAGGGACAAAAGAGACCCAGTACTTC. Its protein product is CASSQGTKETQYF.

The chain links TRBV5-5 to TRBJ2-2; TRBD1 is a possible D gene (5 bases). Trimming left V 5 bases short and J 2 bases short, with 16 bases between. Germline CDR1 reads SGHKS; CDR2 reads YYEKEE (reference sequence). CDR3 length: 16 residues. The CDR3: CASRPRPGLNTGELFF. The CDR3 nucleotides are TGTGCCAGCAGACCACGGCCAGGGTTAAACACCGGGGAGCTGTTTTTT.

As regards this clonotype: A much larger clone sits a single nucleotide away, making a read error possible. This CDR3 is CASSLSARPAVTFF. DNA of the CDR3: TGTGCCAGCAGCTTATCGGCTCGACCCGCGGTGACTTTCTTT. The chain is built from TRBV11-2 and TRBJ1-1; D is uncertain. Germline values: CDR1 SGHAT, CDR2 FQNNGV. The CDR3 is 14 residues long. The V end was cut by 2 bases, the J end by 12 bases, with 19 bases between.

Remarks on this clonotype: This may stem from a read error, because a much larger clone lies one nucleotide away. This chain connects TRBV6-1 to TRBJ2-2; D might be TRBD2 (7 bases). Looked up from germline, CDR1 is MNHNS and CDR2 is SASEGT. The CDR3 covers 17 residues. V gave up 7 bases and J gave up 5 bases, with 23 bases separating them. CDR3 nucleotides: TGTGCCAGCATCTCCTTTGGTGTCGGGGGGCGAACCGGGGAGCTGTTTTTT. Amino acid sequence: CASISFGVGGRTGELFF.